One and the same sample provided the 31 T cell receptor beta chains below, sequenced in a study of shared clonotypes between healthy human individuals (dated by TCRdb to about 2020). Libraries were made using the immunoSEQ multiplex PCR assay. The table comes from immuneACCESS by way of TCRdb, which keeps in-frame sequences with V and J called. Part of the clones is missing from these tables; in studies checked, under half for an unresolved V gene and the rest for unknown reasons. The sample table shows fewer than 650,000 clones, and around three quarters are seen once. The top ten hold around 12% of the sample. The specimen sequenced was PBMCs. These receptors all come from a woman aged 40 to 50 in good health. Some clones in this sample may be carry-over from other donors' samples.

The chain recombines TRBV4-2 with TRBJ1-2; no clear D. This CDR3 region has 14 residues. V was shortened by 0 bases and J by 4 bases, with 9 bases between the two germline ends. Germline V gene sequence: CDR1 LGHNA, CDR2 YNFKEQ. CDR3 coding DNA: TGTGCCAGCAGCCAAGAAAAGGGCTCCTATGGCTACACCTTC. It codes for CASSQEKGSYGYTF.

CDR3 in DNA: TGTGCCAGCAGTTTTGGAAATACGCAGTATTTT. Protein product: CASSFGNTQYF. V usage is TRBV27 and J usage is TRBJ2-3; unclear D gene. Germline V gene data show CDR1 as MNHEY and CDR2 as SMNVEV (reference sequence). The CDR3 consists of 11 residues. V shed 3 bases and J shed 7 bases, with 5 bases lying between them.

CDR3 amino acids: CASSLGKLYEQYF. For the CDR3, the DNA is TGTGCCAGCAGTTTGGGCAAACTCTACGAGCAGTACTTC. The chain employs TRBV27 and TRBJ2-7; no definite D call. With 3 bases removed from V and 3 bases from J, the gap between germline ends came to 9 bases. CDR3 size: 13 residues. CDR1 and CDR2 (germline): MNHEY, SMNVEV (reference sequence).

A word on this clone: The same CDR3 also results from other DNA sequences found in this sample. The rearrangement joins TRBV5-4 to TRBJ2-1; the match to TRBD2 covers 8 bases. Germline V CDR1 and CDR2: SGHNT, YYREEE (reference sequence). CDR3 length equals 17 residues. V gave up 1 base and J gave up 0 bases; unmatched junction bases: 6. The CDR3 loop reads CASSLPRSGSSYNEQFF. The CDR3 bases are TGTGCCAGCAGCTTGCCCAGAAGCGGGAGCTCCTACAATGAGCAGTTCTTC.

The chain is built from TRBV15 and TRBJ2-7; D uncertain. The germline V gene has CDR1 LNHNV and CDR2 YYDKDF (reference sequence). The CDR3 runs 16 residues. V was clipped by 0 bases and J by 3 bases, with 15 bases between them. The CDR3 spells CATSRESAGFHYEQYF. The DNA of the CDR3 is TGTGCCACCAGCAGAGAATCGGCAGGCTTCCACTACGAGCAGTACTTC.

The table lists this clone with a few counts. V is TRBV2 and J is TRBJ1-2; no clear D gene. Germline lookup yields CDR1 SNHLY and CDR2 FYNNEI. The CDR3 is 15 residues long. V gave up 4 bases and J gave up 2 bases, with 14 bases separating them. The CDR3 loop is CASSVLAGSNYGYTF. The CDR3 region has the DNA TGTGCCAGCAGTGTTTTGGCGGGCAGCAACTATGGCTACACCTTC.

CDR3 sequence reads: CASSLGPQASTASYEQYF. The DNA for the CDR3 is TGCGCCAGCAGCTTGGGACCCCAGGCGTCAACGGCTTCCTACGAGCAGTACTTC. This sequence joins TRBV5-1 and TRBJ2-7; the D is unclear. The CDR3 extends over 18 amino acids. V shed 0 bases and J shed 1 base, with 20 bases lying between them. CDR1 and CDR2 from the germline V gene are SGHRS and YFSETQ.

The rearrangement joins TRBV2 to TRBJ2-3; D is unresolved. CDR1 is SNHLY, CDR2 FYNNEI, per germline. The ends were cut back, 11 bases at V and 0 bases at J, with 15 bases in the middle. The CDR3 is made up of 14 amino acids. In nucleotides, the CDR3 is TGTGCCGGACGGGCGCTTACTAGCACAGATACGCAGTATTTT. Its translation: CAGRALTSTDTQYF. The full variable domain, completed using reference TRBV2 and TRBJ2-3, is EPEVTQTPSHQVTQMGQEVILRCVPISNHLYFYWYRQILGQKVEFLVSFYNNEISEKSEIFDDQFSVERPDGSNFTLKIRSTKLEDSAMYFCAGRALTSTDTQYFGPGTRLTVL.

J is TRBJ2-1 and V is TRBV7-9; 10 bases align to TRBD2. The trim removed 0 bases at V and 6 bases at J, leaving 5 bases unmatched. Germline V gene lookup returns CDR1 SEHNR and CDR2 FQNEAQ (reference sequence). The CDR3 contains 16 residues. CDR3 sequence: CASSLAWGLALNEQFF. DNA for the CDR3: TGTGCCAGCAGCTTAGCGTGGGGACTAGCGCTCAATGAGCAGTTCTTC. Full variable domain (rest looked up from reference TRBV7-9 and TRBJ2-1): DTGVSQNPRHKITKRGQNVTFRCDPISEHNRLYWYRQTLGQGPEFLTYFQNEAQLEKSRLLSDRFSAERPKGSFSTLEIQRTEQGDSAMYLCASSLAWGLALNEQFFGPGTRLTVL.

As regards this clone: The likely explanation is a read error, given a far larger clone one base away. The rearrangement joins TRBV7-9 to TRBJ2-7; D remains unclear. The germline V gene has CDR1 SEHNR and CDR2 FQNEAQ (reference sequence). The CDR3 is made up of 13 amino acids. The V end lost 8 bases, the J end lost 2 bases, and 13 bases lay between the germline ends. The DNA for the CDR3 is TGTGCCAGCGGCTCCCGAGGACCCTACGAGCAGTACTTC. This gives the protein CASGSRGPYEQYF.

In the case of this clone: With a much larger clone just one base away, this may be a read error. The genes are TRBV9 and TRBJ1-4; D uncertain. This CDR3 has 14 amino acids. CDR1 and CDR2 (germline): SGDLS, YYNGEE. This chain's CDR3 is CASSATSTNERLFF. CDR3 DNA: TGTGCCAGCAGCGCCACATCAACTAATGAAAGACTGTTTTTT.

This sequence joins TRBV10-3 and TRBJ2-7, with 10 positions matching TRBD2. CDR1 is ENHRY, CDR2 SYGVKD, per germline. The V and J ends lost 4 bases and 3 bases, in that order; junction bases with no gene match: 3. This CDR3 spans 14 amino acids. CDR3 region: CAISGTSGNYEQYF. The DNA of the CDR3 is TGTGCCATCAGTGGGACTAGCGGTAACTACGAGCAGTACTTC.

About this clone: A single base is all that separates this from a far larger clone, so a read error is likely. The J gene is TRBJ2-1, the V gene TRBV27; D might be TRBD2 (5 bases). The V gene lost 2 bases and the J gene lost 5 bases, with 13 bases spanning the gap. CDR3 length: 15 amino acids. Germline V lookup: CDR1 MNHEY, CDR2 SMNVEV (reference sequence). The CDR3 nucleotides are TGTGCCAGCAGTTTAGGGCCGTCGCGGGACAATGAGCAGTTCTTC. Protein product: CASSLGPSRDNEQFF.

This chain links TRBV10-3 with TRBJ2-7; D not resolved. CDR1 and CDR2 from the germline V gene are ENHRY and SYGVKD. The CDR3 sequence is 14 residues long. Trimming left V 0 bases short and J 2 bases short, with 8 bases between. For the CDR3, the DNA is TGTGCCATCAGTGAGTCGCAAAAGGCCTACGAGCAGTACTTC. It is translated as CAISESQKAYEQYF.

V and J are TRBV28 and TRBJ1-4; no definite D call. This CDR3 comprises 12 residues. Germline V lookup: CDR1 MDHEN, CDR2 SYDVKM. Trimming removed 6 bases from V and 5 bases from J, with 7 bases in between. The CDR3 bases are TGTGCCAGCAGGGAACCAAATGAAAAACTGTTTTTT. It is translated as CASREPNEKLFF.

J is TRBJ2-7 and V is TRBV6-5, with 13 bases fitting TRBD2. Unmatched junction bases numbered 7, after V lost 6 bases and J lost 5 bases. The germline gives CDR1 MNHEY, CDR2 SVGAGI. The CDR3 contains 15 residues. The CDR3 loop reads CASSGLAGERNEQYF. The CDR3 nucleotides are TGTGCCAGCAGCGGACTAGCGGGAGAACGGAACGAGCAGTACTTC.

The gene calls are TRBV6-1 and TRBJ2-7; 8 positions match TRBD1. The CDR3 spans 14 residues. With 6 bases clipped from V and 5 bases from J, the junction kept 9 bases outside the gene matches. Germline values: CDR1 MNHNS, CDR2 SASEGT. CDR3 amino acids: CASRMTGDWDEQYF. CDR3 DNA sequence: TGTGCCAGCAGGATGACAGGGGATTGGGACGAGCAGTACTTC.

The rearrangement joins TRBV6-1 to TRBJ2-7, with 10 bases identical to TRBD2. CDR1 is MNHNS and CDR2 is SASEGT in the germline V gene. The CDR3 has 15 residues. V dropped 4 bases and J dropped 7; count of bases not matched to a gene: 10. The CDR3 region is CASSGELAGAGEQYF. The CDR3 DNA reads as TGTGCCAGCAGTGGAGAGCTAGCGGGAGCGGGTGAGCAGTACTTC.

About this clone itself: A junction boundary mismatches the germline segment, possibly from a read error. The J gene is TRBJ2-6, the V gene TRBV18; 13 nucleotides align to TRBD2. CDR1 is KGHSH, CDR2 LQKENI, per germline. The CDR3 runs 19 residues. The CDR3 sequence: CASSPLALAGGSWANVLTF. The CDR3 coding sequence is TGTGCCAGCTCACCACTCGCACTAGCGGGAGGGTCTTGGGCTAACGTCCTGACTTTC.

The table lists this clone with a count of one. This chain uses TRBV28 with TRBJ2-5, with 7 bases matching TRBD2. J was trimmed by 2 bases and V by 2 bases; bases with no gene match: 11. This CDR3 has 17 amino acids. Germline values: CDR1 MDHEN, CDR2 SYDVKM. The CDR3 DNA sequence: TGTGCCAGCAGTTTACGGTTCCGGGAGGCCTTACAAGAGACCCAGTACTTC. Translating gives CASSLRFREALQETQYF.

The genes are TRBV19 and TRBJ2-7; 7 nucleotides agree with TRBD2. This CDR3 is 16 amino acids long. Germline V gene lookup returns CDR1 LNHDA and CDR2 SQIVND (reference sequence). The trim removed 5 bases at V and 0 bases at J, leaving 10 bases unmatched. The CDR3, as DNA: TGTGCCAGTAGTTCCACCGGGGGGTCGAGCTCCTACGAGCAGTACTTC. Protein: CASSSTGGSSSYEQYF. The full variable domain, completed using reference TRBV19 and TRBJ2-7, is DGGITQSPKYLFRKEGQNVTLSCEQNLNHDAMYWYRQDPGQGLRLIYYSQIVNDFQKGDIAEGYSVSREKKESFPLTVTSAQKNPTAFYLCASSSTGGSSSYEQYFGPGTRLTVT.

As for this clone: Other DNA sequences of this sample code for an identical CDR3. The chain carries TRBV5-1 and TRBJ2-5; 14 bases fit TRBD2. The closer fit of TRBJ2-7 to the DNA end suggests the J call may be wrong. This CDR3 contains 16 residues. The germline CDR1 and CDR2 sequences are SGHRS and YFSETQ. CDR3 loop: CASSPGLAGVAYEQYF. CDR3 sequence (DNA): TGCGCCAGCAGCCCGGGACTAGCGGGAGTTGCGTACGAGCAGTACTTC.

This rearrangement joins TRBV28 to TRBJ2-3; 12 positions agree with TRBD2. J was trimmed by 4 bases and V by 4 bases; bases with no gene match: 6. CDR1 and CDR2 (germline): MDHEN, SYDVKM. The CDR3 is 16 residues long. The CDR3 loop is CASSSQTSGSADTQYF. The CDR3 DNA is TGTGCCAGCAGTTCTCAGACTAGCGGGAGTGCAGATACGCAGTATTTT.

This chain connects TRBV7-2 to TRBJ1-3; 10 nucleotides match TRBD1. The CDR3 totals 15 residues. Germline values: CDR1 SGHTA, CDR2 FQGNSA. With 1 base clipped from V and 6 bases from J, the junction kept 3 bases outside the gene matches. CDR3 loop: CASSLGGQGVNTIYF. CDR3 sequence (DNA): TGTGCCAGCAGCTTAGGTGGACAGGGGGTAAACACCATATATTTT.

This chain joins TRBV28 and TRBJ1-1, with a weak D call TRBD1 (6 bases). V gave up 2 bases and J gave up 5 bases, with 12 bases separating them. The CDR3 is 14 residues long. Per the germline V gene, CDR1 is MDHEN and CDR2 is SYDVKM. The chain's CDR3 is CASSLNRVRTEAFF. CDR3 coding DNA: TGTGCCAGCAGTTTAAACAGGGTAAGGACTGAAGCTTTCTTT.

This CDR3 reads CASSEFGTGPYGYTF. In DNA form, the CDR3 reads TGTGCCAGCAGTGAATTTGGGACAGGCCCCTATGGCTACACCTTC. The rearrangement uses TRBV25-1 and TRBJ1-2; 8 bases agree with TRBD1. V lost 1 base and J lost 4; bases outside the gene matches: 5. Germline CDR1 MGHDK, CDR2 SYGVNS. The CDR3 is made up of 15 amino acids.

The gene calls are TRBV19 and TRBJ2-3; TRBD1 agrees at 9 bases. Losses at the gene ends were 5 bases for V and 5 bases for J; bases not matched to a gene: 11. Germline V gene data show CDR1 as LNHDA and CDR2 as SQIVND (reference sequence). The CDR3 loop spans 16 amino acids. The CDR3 DNA sequence: TGTGCCAGTAGTGGAACCCGGACAGGGGCGGGAGATACGCAGTATTTT. This sequence encodes CASSGTRTGAGDTQYF.

This chain connects TRBV19 to TRBJ2-7; D may be TRBD1 (5 bases). V was trimmed by 3 bases and J by 2 bases, leaving 11 bases between them. The CDR3 runs to 14 residues. The germline V gene has CDR1 LNHDA and CDR2 SQIVND (reference sequence). In nucleotides, the CDR3 is TGTGCCAGTAGTATCGGCAGGGCCGCCTACGAGCAGTACTTC. Translation: CASSIGRAAYEQYF. The whole variable domain, remainder taken from reference TRBV19 and TRBJ2-7, is DGGITQSPKYLFRKEGQNVTLSCEQNLNHDAMYWYRQDPGQGLRLIYYSQIVNDFQKGDIAEGYSVSREKKESFPLTVTSAQKNPTAFYLCASSIGRAAYEQYFGPGTRLTVT.

The chain employs TRBV7-9 and TRBJ2-5, with unresolved D. V gave up 1 base and J gave up 5 bases, with 14 bases separating them. CDR3 length: 15 amino acids. Germline values: CDR1 SEHNR, CDR2 FQNEAQ (reference sequence). DNA of the CDR3: TGTGCCAGCAGCTTAGGACCCTCCCTTTTGGAGACCCAGTACTTC. Translating it yields CASSLGPSLLETQYF.

The CDR3 nucleotides are TGTGCCAGCAGCCCCCTTGGACAGGGGAACGAAAAACTGTTTTTT. Translating it yields CASSPLGQGNEKLFF. The V gene is TRBV6-5, the J gene TRBJ1-4, with 9 bases lining up with TRBD1. This CDR3 is built from 15 residues. V dropped 6 bases and J dropped 8; count of bases not matched to a gene: 10. Germline CDR1 and CDR2: MNHEY and SVGAGI.

The chain links TRBV6-5 to TRBJ2-5, with 8 bases aligning to TRBD2. The CDR3 covers 16 residues. J lost 5 bases, V lost 0 bases, and 8 bases had no gene match. Germline loops: CDR1 MNHEY, CDR2 SVGAGI. The CDR3 sequence is CASSYSPGRVGETQYF. The CDR3 DNA reads TGTGCCAGCAGTTACTCCCCCGGGAGGGTCGGCGAGACCCAGTACTTC.